This TCR beta chain was found in a study of blood T cell repertoires in COVID-19 (dated by TCRdb to about 2020). Broadly, across the study: Samples from collaborators originated in the United States, Italy and Spain and spanned both the acute and convalescent phases of COVID-19. The material from the prospective study consisted of cDNA or gDNA derived from T cells, B-cell-depleted T cells, or PBMCs. The dataset comprised deeply sampled blood TCRbeta repertoires from subjects exposed to, actively infected with, or recovered from COVID-19. The repertoires were released in a freely available public database intended as a resource for research on the immune response to SARS-CoV-2. The samples were drawn from the first 160 participants of the ongoing ImmuneRACE study and from roughly 1,300 subjects provided by 6 global collaborators. Sample metadata almost always included a de-identified subject ID, COVID-19 status, age in years and sex. Where HLA class I and class II types were available, the types were taken from metadata supplied by the sample provider, not from assay-based typing.

This clone appeared once. Its antigen is still unknown. No much larger clonotype is one base removed from it; base qualities were not supplied. Whole blood was collected in K2EDTA tubes by collaborating institutions according to the institutions' own protocols. For TCRbeta analysis, collaborators shipped samples in one of three forms: frozen whole blood, isolated PBMCs, or DNA extracted from either of those sample types. Its CDR3 holds 13 amino acids, cysteine through phenylalanine. The entry retains the CDR3 DNA only, 39 bases that are in frame from base 1. Per the germline V gene, MNHEY is the CDR1 and SVGAGI is the CDR2. The germline V end is reduced by 7 bases and the J end by 4 bases; junction bases left unmatched: 5. TCRbeta CDR3 regions were amplified from genomic DNA by means of the immunoSEQ Assay, a bias-controlled multiplex PCR. The published analysis was carried out like this. Nucleated cell counts per sample were estimated from amplification of reference gene primers within the assay. To quantify the absolute abundance of each unique TCRbeta CDR3 rearrangement, sequence reads were collapsed and filtered. For each sample, productive Simpson clonality was calculated by taking the square root of Simpson's diversity index across productive rearrangements. TCRdb provides this immuneACCESS table in a form limited to in-frame rearrangements. Some clones are lacking; in checked studies, under half of them reflect an unresolved V gene, and why the rest are absent is not known. V, J and clone size are taken as reported in that table, and D and trimming were inferred from the DNA itself. The table for this sample lists around 81,000 clones; around four fifths of them were counted only once. The ten largest clones represent 3% to 4% of the sample.

Overall results and qualifications from the work: Clinical and demographic metadata were provided uncurated, with the amount varying by source and participant.

The sequence joins TRBV6-5 to TRBJ1-2, with 8 middle bases fitting TRBD1. The sample comprised peripheral blood. This clonotype was sampled from a man in his fifties or sixties with acute or convalescent COVID-19. The nucleotide sequence reads TGTGCCAGCACCACGGGGACAGGCTATGGCTACACCTTC. This yields the protein CASTTGTGYGYTF.